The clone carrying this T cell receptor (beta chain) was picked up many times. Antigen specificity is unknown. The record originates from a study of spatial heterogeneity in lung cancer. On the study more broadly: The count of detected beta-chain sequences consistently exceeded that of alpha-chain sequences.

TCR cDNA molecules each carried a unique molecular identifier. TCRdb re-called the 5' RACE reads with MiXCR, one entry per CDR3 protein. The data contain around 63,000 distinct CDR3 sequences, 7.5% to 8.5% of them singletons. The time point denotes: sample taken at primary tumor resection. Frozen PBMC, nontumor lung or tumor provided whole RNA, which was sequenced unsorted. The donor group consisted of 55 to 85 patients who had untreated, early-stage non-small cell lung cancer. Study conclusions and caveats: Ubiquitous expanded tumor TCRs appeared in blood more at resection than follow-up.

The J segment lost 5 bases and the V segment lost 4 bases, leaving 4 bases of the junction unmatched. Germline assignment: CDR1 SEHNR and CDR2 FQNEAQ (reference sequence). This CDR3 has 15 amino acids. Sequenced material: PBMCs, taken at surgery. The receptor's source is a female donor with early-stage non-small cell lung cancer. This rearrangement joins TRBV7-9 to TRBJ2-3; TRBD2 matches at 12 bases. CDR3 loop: CASSSLTSGGDTQYF. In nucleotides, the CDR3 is TGTGCCAGCAGCTCCCTGACTAGCGGGGGAGATACGCAGTATTTT.